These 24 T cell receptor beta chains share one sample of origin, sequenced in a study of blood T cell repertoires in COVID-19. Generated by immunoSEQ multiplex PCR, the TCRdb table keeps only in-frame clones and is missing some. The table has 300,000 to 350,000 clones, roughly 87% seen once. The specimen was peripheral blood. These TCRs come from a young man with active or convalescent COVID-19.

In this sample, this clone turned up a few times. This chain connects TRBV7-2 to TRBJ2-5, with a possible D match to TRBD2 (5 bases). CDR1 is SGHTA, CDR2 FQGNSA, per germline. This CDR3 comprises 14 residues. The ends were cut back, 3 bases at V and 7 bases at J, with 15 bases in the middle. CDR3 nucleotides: TGTGCCAGCAGCTTTGAGGGAACCTCCGTGACCCAGTACTTC. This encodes CASSFEGTSVTQYF. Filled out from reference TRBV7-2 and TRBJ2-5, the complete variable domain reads GAGVSQSPSNKVTEKGKDVELRCDPISGHTALYWYRQSLGQGLEFLIYFQGNSAPDKSGLPSDRFSAERTGGSVSTLTIQRTQQEDSAVYLCASSFEGTSVTQYFGPGTRLLVL.

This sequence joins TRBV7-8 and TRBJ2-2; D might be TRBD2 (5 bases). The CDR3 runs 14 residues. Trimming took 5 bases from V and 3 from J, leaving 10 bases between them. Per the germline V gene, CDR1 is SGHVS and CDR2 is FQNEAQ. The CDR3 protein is CASSPRGYTGELFF. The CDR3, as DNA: TGTGCCAGCAGCCCACGGGGATACACCGGGGAGCTGTTTTTT.

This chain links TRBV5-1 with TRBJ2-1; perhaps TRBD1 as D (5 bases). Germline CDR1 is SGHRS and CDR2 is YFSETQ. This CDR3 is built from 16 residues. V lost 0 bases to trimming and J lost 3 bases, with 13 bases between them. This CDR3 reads CASSLAGSLLYNEQFF. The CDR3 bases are TGCGCCAGCAGCTTGGCAGGGTCCCTCCTCTACAATGAGCAGTTCTTC.

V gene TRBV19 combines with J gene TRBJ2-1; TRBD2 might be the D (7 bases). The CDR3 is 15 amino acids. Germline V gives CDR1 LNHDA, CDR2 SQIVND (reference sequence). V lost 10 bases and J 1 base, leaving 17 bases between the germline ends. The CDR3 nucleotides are TGTGCCACCAGGAGGGGGGGAGCTTCCTACAATGAGCAGTTCTTC. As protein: CATRRGGASYNEQFF.

The CDR3 bases are TGTGCCAGCAGCGACAGGGGAAGCAATCAGCCCCAGCATTTT. This translates into CASSDRGSNQPQHF. J is TRBJ1-5 and V is TRBV9; 7 positions agree with TRBD1. V shed 3 bases, J shed 1 base, and the junction held 1 base outside the gene matches. The germline V gene has CDR1 SGDLS and CDR2 YYNGEE. CDR3 length equals 14 residues.

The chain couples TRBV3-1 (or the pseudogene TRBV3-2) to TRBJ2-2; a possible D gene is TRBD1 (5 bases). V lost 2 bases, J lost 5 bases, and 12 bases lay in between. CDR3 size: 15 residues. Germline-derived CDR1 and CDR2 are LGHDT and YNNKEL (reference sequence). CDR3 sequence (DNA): TGTGCCAGCAGCCAAATAATAGACAGTACCGGGGAGCTGTTTTTT. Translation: CASSQIIDSTGELFF.

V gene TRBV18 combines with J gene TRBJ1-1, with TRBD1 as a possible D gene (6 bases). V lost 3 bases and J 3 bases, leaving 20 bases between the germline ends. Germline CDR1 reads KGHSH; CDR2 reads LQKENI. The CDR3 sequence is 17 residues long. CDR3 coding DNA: TGTGCCAGCTCACCCGCGGACAGTACGTTCCTGGACACTGAAGCTTTCTTT. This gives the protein CASSPADSTFLDTEAFF.

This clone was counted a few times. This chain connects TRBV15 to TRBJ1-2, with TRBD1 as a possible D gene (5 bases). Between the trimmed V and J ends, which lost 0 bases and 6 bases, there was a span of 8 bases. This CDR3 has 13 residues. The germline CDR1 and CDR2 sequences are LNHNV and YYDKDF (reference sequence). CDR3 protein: CATSRDREDGYTF. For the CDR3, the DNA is TGTGCCACCAGCAGAGACAGGGAAGATGGCTACACCTTC.

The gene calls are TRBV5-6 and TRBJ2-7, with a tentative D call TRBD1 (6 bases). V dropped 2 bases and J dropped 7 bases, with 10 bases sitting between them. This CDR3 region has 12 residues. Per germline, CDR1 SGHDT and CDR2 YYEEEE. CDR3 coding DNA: TGTGCCAGCAGCTTACTCAGGGGAGAGCAGTACTTC. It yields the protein CASSLLRGEQYF.

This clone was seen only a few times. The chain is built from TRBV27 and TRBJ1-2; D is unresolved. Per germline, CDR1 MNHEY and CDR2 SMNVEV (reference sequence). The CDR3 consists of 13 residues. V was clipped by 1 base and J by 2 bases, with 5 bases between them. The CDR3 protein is CASSLYRNYGYTF. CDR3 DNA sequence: TGTGCCAGCAGTTTATACAGAAACTATGGCTACACCTTC.

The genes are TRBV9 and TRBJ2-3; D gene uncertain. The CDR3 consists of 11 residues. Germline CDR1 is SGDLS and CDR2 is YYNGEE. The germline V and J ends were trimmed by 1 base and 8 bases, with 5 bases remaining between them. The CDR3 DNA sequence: TGTGCCAGCAGCGTATCGTCTACGCAGTATTTT. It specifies CASSVSSTQYF.

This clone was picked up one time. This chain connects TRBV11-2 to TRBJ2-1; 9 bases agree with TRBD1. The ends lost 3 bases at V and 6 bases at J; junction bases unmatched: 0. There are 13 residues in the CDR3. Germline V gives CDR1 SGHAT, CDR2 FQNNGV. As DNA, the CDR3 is TGTGCCAGCAGCTTGACAGGGGGCAATGAGCAGTTCTTC. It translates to CASSLTGGNEQFF.

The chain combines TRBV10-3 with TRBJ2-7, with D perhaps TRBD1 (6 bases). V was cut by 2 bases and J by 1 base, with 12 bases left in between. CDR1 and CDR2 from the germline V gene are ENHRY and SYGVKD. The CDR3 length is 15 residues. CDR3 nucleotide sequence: TGTGCCATCAGTGAGACCCTACAGGGTTCCTACGAGCAGTACTTC. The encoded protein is CAISETLQGSYEQYF.

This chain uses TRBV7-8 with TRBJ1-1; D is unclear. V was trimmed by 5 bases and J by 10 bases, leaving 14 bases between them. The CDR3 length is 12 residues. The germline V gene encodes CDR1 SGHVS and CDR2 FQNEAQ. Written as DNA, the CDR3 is TGTGCCAGCAGCCTCCGGAGCGGAGGAGCTTTCTTT. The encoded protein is CASSLRSGGAFF.

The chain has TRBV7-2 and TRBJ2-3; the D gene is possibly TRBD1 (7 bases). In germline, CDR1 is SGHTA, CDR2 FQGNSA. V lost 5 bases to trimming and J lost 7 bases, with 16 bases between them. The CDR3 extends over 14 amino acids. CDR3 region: CASSPRGDWNTQYF. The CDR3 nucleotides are TGTGCCAGCAGCCCCAGGGGGGATTGGAATACGCAGTATTTT.

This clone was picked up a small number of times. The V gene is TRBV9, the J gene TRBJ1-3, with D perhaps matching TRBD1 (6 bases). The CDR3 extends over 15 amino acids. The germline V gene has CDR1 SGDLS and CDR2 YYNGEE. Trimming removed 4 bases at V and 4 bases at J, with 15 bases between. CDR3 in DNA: TGTGCCAGCAGCACAGATGGACAGAGAGGAAACACCATATATTTT. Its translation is CASSTDGQRGNTIYF.

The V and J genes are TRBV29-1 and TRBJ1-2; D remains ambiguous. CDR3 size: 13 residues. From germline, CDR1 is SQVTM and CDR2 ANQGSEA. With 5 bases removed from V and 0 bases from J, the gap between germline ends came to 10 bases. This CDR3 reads CSVPTVANYGYTF. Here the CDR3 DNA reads TGCAGCGTTCCAACCGTAGCTAACTATGGCTACACCTTC. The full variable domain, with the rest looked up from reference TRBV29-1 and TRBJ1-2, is SAVISQKPSRDICQRGTSLTIQCQVDSQVTMMFWYRQQPGQSLTLIATANQGSEATYESGFVIDKFPISRPNLTFSTLTVSNMSPEDSSIYLCSVPTVANYGYTFGSGTRLTVV.

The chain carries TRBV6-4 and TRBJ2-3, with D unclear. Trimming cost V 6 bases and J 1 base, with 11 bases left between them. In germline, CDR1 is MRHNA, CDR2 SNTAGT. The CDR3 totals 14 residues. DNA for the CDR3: TGTGCCAGCAGCTCCGCCGGAGGCACAGATACGCAGTATTTT. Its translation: CASSSAGGTDTQYF.

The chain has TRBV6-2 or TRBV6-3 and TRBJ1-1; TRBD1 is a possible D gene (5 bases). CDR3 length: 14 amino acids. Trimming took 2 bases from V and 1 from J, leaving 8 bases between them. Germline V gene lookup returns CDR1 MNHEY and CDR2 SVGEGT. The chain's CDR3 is CASSYPQGNTEAFF. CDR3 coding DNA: TGTGCCAGCAGTTACCCCCAGGGGAACACTGAAGCTTTCTTT.

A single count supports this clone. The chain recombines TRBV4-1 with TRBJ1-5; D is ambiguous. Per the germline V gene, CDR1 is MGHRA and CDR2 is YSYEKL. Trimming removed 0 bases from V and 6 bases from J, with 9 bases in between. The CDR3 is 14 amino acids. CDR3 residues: CASSQERAGQPQHF. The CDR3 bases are TGCGCCAGCAGCCAAGAGAGGGCGGGTCAGCCCCAGCATTTT.

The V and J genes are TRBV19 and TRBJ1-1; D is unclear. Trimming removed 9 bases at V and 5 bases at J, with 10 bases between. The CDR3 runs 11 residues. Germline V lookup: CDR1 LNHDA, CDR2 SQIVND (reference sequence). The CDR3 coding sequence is TGTGCCAGCCGGAGGGAGACTGAAGCTTTCTTT. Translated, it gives CASRRETEAFF.

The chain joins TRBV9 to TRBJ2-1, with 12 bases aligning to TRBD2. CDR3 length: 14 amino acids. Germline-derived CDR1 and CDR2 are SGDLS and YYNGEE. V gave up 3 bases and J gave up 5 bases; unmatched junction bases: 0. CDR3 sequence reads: CASSGLAGDNEQFF. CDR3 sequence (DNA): TGTGCCAGCAGCGGACTAGCGGGGGACAATGAGCAGTTCTTC.

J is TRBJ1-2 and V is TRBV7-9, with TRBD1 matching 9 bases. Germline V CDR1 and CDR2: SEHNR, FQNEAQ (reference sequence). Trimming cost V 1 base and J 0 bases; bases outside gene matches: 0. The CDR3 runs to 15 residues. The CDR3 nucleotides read TGTGCCAGCAGCTTAGGACAGGGGGCTAACTATGGCTACACCTTC. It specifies CASSLGQGANYGYTF.

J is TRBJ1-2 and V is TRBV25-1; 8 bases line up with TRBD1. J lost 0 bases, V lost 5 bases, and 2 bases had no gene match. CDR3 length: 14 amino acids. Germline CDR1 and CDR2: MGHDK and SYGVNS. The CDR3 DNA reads TGTGCCAGCAGTCAGACAGGGGCTAACTATGGCTACACCTTC. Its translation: CASSQTGANYGYTF.